The entry below describes one T cell receptor beta chain. As yet, its antigen is unknown. This specimen comes from a study of neoadjuvant anti-PD-1 for oral cavity cancer. Turning to the study itself: Most patients had three to four biweekly doses of 3 mg/kg nivolumab before resection. Findings and caveats of the study: Each response group had just a few patients in TCR analyses.

Germline values: CDR1 KGHSH, CDR2 LQKENI. Trimming removed 2 bases at V and 5 bases at J, with 13 bases between. The CDR3 consists of 15 residues. TCRdb keeps only in-frame clones here, not all; method: immunoSEQ multiplex PCR. The sample consists of roughly 16,000 clones, under 70% of them appearing once. This receptor was obtained from a person aged 40 to 85 with oral cavity squamous cell carcinoma. The sequencing here drew on PBMCs, taken before nivolumab (anti-PD-1) treatment. The V gene is TRBV18, the J gene TRBJ2-1; a weak D match, TRBD2 (5 bases). The CDR3 loop is CASSPKSVRDNEQFF. CDR3 DNA sequence: TGTGCCAGCTCACCAAAGTCAGTGAGGGACAATGAGCAGTTCTTC.